What follows describes a single TCR beta chain. The V gene's germline CDR1 is SNHLY and CDR2 FYNNEI. The V gene lost 1 base and the J gene lost 2 bases, with 3 bases spanning the gap. CDR3 length equals 12 residues. The table came from immunoSEQ multiplex PCR; TCRdb's copy has only in-frame clones and leaves some out. The sample lists approximately 89,000 clones, around 96% seen once, with almost 4.5% in the top ten. The source of the sample is a study of blood T cell repertoires in COVID-19. This TCR was sampled from a human donor with active COVID-19. The donor label of this sample is uncertain. The V and J genes are TRBV2 and TRBJ2-7, with D unresolved. The sequenced sample consisted of peripheral blood. The CDR3 DNA reads as TGTGCCAGCAGTGAAGGGCCCTACGAGCAGTACTTC. It yields the protein CASSEGPYEQYF.